This is a list of T cell receptor beta chains from one sample in a study of CD8+ T cells in alopecia areata. Clones were sequenced by immunoSEQ multiplex PCR, and TCRdb holds only the in-frame ones, with some missing. The table lists under 250,000 clones, roughly three fifths of them singletons. Sequencing was done on a sample of CD8+ T cells sorted from blood. The receptors were sampled from a human donor in good health. Both conserved end residues are part of each CDR3. Fields, in order: clone size, D gene, J gene, V gene, CDR3 protein, CDR3 DNA. The D gene is left open where the match is weak. The size of a clone is reported for some rows only, either as once, few or many, or as a class for expanded clones.

>.|.|TRBJ1-5|TRBV11-2
CASSPLGQGDHQPQHF
TGTGCCAGCAGCCCTTTAGGCCAGGGTGATCACCAGCCCCAGCATTTT
>.|TRBD1|TRBJ2-1|TRBV29-1
CSVDGARGHNEQFF
TGCAGCGTTGATGGCGCGAGGGGGCACAATGAGCAGTTCTTC
>.|.|TRBJ2-7|TRBV7-9
CASSFPGTYEQYF
TGTGCCAGCAGCTTCCCCGGGACCTACGAGCAGTACTTC
>.|TRBD2|TRBJ2-1|TRBV2
CASRPNLADVYNEQFF
TGTGCCAGCAGACCTAATCTAGCGGATGTCTACAATGAGCAGTTCTTC
>.|TRBD1|TRBJ2-2|TRBV4-1
CASSPSEGAGGELFF
TGCGCCAGCAGCCCCAGCGAGGGGGCCGGCGGGGAGCTGTTTTTT
>.|.|TRBJ2-7|TRBV30
CAHQEGQGGDYEQYF
TGCGCCCACCAAGAGGGGCAGGGAGGAGACTACGAGCAGTACTTC
>once|TRBD2|TRBJ2-3|TRBV29-1
CSVEVVGLAGGSTDTQYF
TGCAGCGTTGAAGTCGTCGGACTAGCGGGGGGTAGCACAGATACGCAGTATTTT
>.|.|TRBJ2-3|TRBV25-1
CASSETDTQYF
TGTGCCAGCAGTGAGACGGATACGCAGTATTTT
>.|.|TRBJ1-1|TRBV4-1
CASSHHQQQNTEAFF
TGCGCCAGCAGCCATCACCAGCAACAGAACACTGAAGCTTTCTTT
>.|TRBD1|TRBJ2-1|TRBV5-1
CASSLVGTGGNEQFF
TGCGCCAGCAGCTTGGTAGGGACAGGGGGCAATGAGCAGTTCTTC
>few|TRBD1|TRBJ2-7|TRBV13
CASSLALGGQGNYEQYF
TGTGCCAGCAGCTTGGCCCTAGGGGGACAGGGTAATTACGAGCAGTACTTC
>.|.|TRBJ2-7|TRBV4-2
CASSQGGPTEQYF
TGTGCCAGCAGCCAAGGAGGCCCAACCGAGCAGTACTTC